This T cell receptor (beta chain) originates from a study of regulatory T cells in long-lasting Graves disease. Study-wide context: Less than 3 months of antithyroid drugs had been taken by newly diagnosed Graves' patients. Overall study findings and caveats: Comparison showed that persistent patients shared more public clonotypes (roughly 2,500) than new patients (over 950).

The CDR3 is 15 residues long. The trim removed 2 bases at V and 5 bases at J, leaving 2 bases unmatched. Germline-derived CDR1 and CDR2 are SNHLY and FYNNEI. Libraries of TCR beta came from iRepertoire HTBI primers plus Arm-PCR of CDR3 regions. TCRdb independently ran MiXCR on the multiplex PCR reads; one entry per CDR3 protein. The sample lists over 350,000 distinct CDR3 sequences, about 15% seen once, with approximately 17% in the top ten. Time point here: newly diagnosed GD, antithyroid drugs for less than 3 months. Scientists built the TCR library using RNA that was extracted from PBMCs. Graves' disease diagnosis followed American Thyroid Association guidelines. Concerning this clonotype itself: Its antigen is as yet unknown. It may be a read error: a sequence one base away is much more abundant.

These same records also appear under a second study, on T cells in Graves' hyperthyroidism and ophthalmopathy.

The starting material was peripheral blood mononuclear cells (PBMCs), obtained at new diagnosis, from a patient treated with antithyroid drugs. J is TRBJ2-3 and V is TRBV2; 12 nucleotides line up with TRBD2. This TCR was recovered from a woman between 45 and 65 years old with Graves disease. The CDR3 DNA follows: TGTGCCAGCAGTGAACTAGCGGGAGGGAGAGATACGCAGTATTTT. Translation gives CASSELAGGRDTQYF. Drawing the rest from reference TRBV2 and TRBJ2-3, the complete variable domain is EPEVTQTPSHQVTQMGQEVILRCVPISNHLYFYWYRQILGQKVEFLVSFYNNEISEKSEIFDDQFSVERPDGSNFTLKIRSTKLEDSAMYFCASSELAGGRDTQYFGPGTRLTVL.